The clone carrying this T cell receptor beta chain was seen a single time. Across 24 US areas, participants ranged in age from about 18 to 90 years. Shortly before study entry, within 2 weeks, exposed participants had met a COVID-19 case. The germline V gene has CDR1 MDHEN and CDR2 SYDVKM. The V end lost 10 bases, the J end lost 0 bases, and 10 bases lay between the germline ends. CDR3 length: 13 residues. These data belong to a study of blood T cell repertoires in COVID-19. The repertoire was sequenced with immunoSEQ multiplex PCR; TCRdb's copy has only in-frame clones and lacks some. This table holds nearly 300,000 clones, about 90% found once.

Material for sequencing was PBMCs or T cells enriched from blood (not recorded which). This sequence was found in a woman in her forties or fifties who had been exposed to COVID-19. The chain carries TRBV28 and TRBJ2-1; D is possibly TRBD1 (6 bases). The CDR3 here is CATDRLSYNEQFF. DNA of the CDR3: TGTGCCACGGACAGACTCTCCTACAATGAGCAGTTCTTC.